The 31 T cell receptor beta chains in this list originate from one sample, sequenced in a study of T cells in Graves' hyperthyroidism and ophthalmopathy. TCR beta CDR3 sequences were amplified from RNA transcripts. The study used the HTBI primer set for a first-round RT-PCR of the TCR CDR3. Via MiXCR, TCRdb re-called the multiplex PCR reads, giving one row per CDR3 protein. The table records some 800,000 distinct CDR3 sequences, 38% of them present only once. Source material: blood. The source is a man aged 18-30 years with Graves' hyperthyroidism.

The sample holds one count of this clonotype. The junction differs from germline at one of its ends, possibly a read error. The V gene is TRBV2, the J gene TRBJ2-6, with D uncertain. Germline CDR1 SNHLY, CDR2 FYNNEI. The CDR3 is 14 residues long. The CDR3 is CASTRISGANVLTF. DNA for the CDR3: TGTGCTAGCACCAGAATCTCTGGGGCCAACGTCCTGACTTTC.

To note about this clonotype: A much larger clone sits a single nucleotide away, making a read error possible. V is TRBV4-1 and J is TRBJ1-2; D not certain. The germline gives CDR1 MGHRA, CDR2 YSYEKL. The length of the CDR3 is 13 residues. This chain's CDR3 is CAGSQGEGNGYTF. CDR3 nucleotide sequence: TGCGCCGGCAGCCAAGGAGAAGGGAATGGCTACACCTTC.

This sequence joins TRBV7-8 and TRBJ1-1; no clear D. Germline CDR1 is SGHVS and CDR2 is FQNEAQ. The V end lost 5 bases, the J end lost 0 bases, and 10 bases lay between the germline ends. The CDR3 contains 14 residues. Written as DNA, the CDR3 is TGTGCCAGCAGCCCAGGAAAATTGAACACTGAAGCTTTCTTT. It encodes CASSPGKLNTEAFF.

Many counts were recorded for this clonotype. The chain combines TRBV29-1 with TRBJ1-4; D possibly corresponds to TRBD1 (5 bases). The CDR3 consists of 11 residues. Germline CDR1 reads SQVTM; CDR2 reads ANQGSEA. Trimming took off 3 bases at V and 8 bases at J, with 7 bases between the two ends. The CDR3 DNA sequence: TGCAGCGTTGACAGGGAAGAAAAACTGTTTTTT. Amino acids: CSVDREEKLFF.

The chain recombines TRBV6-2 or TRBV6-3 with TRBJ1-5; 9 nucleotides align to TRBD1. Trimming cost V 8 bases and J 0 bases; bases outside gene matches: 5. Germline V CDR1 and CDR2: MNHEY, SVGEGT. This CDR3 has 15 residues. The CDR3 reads CASGATGGSNQPQHF. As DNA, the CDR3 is TGTGCCAGCGGGGCGACAGGGGGTAGCAATCAGCCCCAGCATTTT.

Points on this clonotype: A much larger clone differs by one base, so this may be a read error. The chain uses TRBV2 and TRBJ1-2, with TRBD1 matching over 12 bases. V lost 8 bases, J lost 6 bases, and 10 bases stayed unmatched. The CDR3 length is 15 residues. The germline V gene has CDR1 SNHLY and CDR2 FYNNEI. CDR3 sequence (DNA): TGTGCCAGCGGCGCATACGGGACAGGGGGCAATGGCTACACCTTC. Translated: CASGAYGTGGNGYTF. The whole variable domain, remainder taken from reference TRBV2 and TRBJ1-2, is EPEVTQTPSHQVTQMGQEVILRCVPISNHLYFYWYRQILGQKVEFLVSFYNNEISEKSEIFDDQFSVERPDGSNFTLKIRSTKLEDSAMYFCASGAYGTGGNGYTFGSGTRLTVV.

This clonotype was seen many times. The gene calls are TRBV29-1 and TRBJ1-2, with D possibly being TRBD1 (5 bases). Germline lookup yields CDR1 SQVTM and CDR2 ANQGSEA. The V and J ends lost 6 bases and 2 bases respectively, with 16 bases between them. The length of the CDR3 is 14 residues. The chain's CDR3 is CSVPDIARNYGYTF. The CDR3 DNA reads TGCAGCGTCCCGGACATCGCCAGGAACTATGGCTACACCTTC.

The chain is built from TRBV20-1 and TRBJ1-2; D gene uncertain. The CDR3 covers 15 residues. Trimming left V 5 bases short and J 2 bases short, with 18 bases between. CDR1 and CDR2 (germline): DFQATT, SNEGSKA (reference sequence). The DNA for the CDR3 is TGCAGTGCTTTAGGGAGTCCGGAGGGAAACTATGGCTACACCTTC. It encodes CSALGSPEGNYGYTF.

CDR3 in amino acids: CASSPQAGYGNTIYF. CDR3 DNA sequence: TGTGCCAGCAGCCCCCAAGCGGGATATGGAAACACCATATATTTT. The chain couples TRBV7-2 to TRBJ1-3; no firm D call. Trimming removed 5 bases at V and 3 bases at J, with 14 bases between. CDR1 is SGHTA and CDR2 is FQGNSA in the germline V gene. The CDR3 covers 15 residues.

The CDR3 is CASSLGRTASYEQYF. CDR3 DNA: TGTGCCAGCAGTTTAGGCAGGACGGCCTCCTACGAGCAGTACTTC. This chain connects TRBV12-3 or TRBV12-4 to TRBJ2-7; D gene unclear. The CDR3 runs to 15 residues. V lost 1 base and J 0 bases, leaving 10 bases between the germline ends.

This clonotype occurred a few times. The CDR3 DNA reads as TGTGCCAGCACCCCATCCGGGACAGTTAGCGAGCAGTACTTC. Translating gives CASTPSGTVSEQYF. The chain carries TRBV7-9 and TRBJ2-7; TRBD1 matches at 7 bases. The V gene end was trimmed by 7 bases and the J gene end by 6 bases; junction bases not matched to a gene: 12. The CDR3 runs 14 residues. Germline V gene data show CDR1 as SEHNR and CDR2 as FQNEAQ (reference sequence).

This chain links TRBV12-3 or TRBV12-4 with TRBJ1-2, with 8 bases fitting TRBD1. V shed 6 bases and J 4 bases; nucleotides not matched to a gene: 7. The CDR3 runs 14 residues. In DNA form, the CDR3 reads TGTGCCAGCAGCTCAGGGGGCGCAAGCTATGGCTACACCTTC. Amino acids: CASSSGGASYGYTF.

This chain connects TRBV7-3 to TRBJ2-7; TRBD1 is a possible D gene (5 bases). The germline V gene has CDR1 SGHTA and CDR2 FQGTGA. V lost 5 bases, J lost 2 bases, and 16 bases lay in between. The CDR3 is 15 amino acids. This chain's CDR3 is CASSQGAGPTYEQYF. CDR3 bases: TGTGCCAGCAGCCAAGGGGCCGGGCCGACCTACGAGCAGTACTTC.

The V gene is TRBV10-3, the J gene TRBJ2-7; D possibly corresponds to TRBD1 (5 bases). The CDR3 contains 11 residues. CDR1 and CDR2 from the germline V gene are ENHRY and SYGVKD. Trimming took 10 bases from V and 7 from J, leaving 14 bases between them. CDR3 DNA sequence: TGTGCCAGCAGCTCACGGACAGAGCAGTACTTC. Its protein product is CASSSRTEQYF.

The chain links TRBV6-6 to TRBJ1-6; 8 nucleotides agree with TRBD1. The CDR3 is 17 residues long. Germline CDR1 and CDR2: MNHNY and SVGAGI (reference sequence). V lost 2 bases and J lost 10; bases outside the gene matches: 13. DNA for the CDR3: TGTGCCAGCAGTTACCGTGGAACAACAGGGGGTACCTCACCCCTCCACTTT. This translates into CASSYRGTTGGTSPLHF.

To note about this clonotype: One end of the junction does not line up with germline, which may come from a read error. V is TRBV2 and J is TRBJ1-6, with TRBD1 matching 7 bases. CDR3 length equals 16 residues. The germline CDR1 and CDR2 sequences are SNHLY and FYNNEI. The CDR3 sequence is CASSRTGDSYNSPPHF. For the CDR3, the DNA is TGTGCCAGCAGTCGAACAGGGGACTCCTATAATTCACCCCCCCACTTT.

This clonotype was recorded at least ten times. The CDR3, as DNA: TGTGCCAGCAGCTCTTGGGACAGGGAATACGAGCAGTACTTC. Translation: CASSSWDREYEQYF. V and J are TRBV7-8 and TRBJ2-7; 9 bases align to TRBD1. The CDR3 spans 14 residues. With V trimmed by 4 bases and J by 4 bases, 5 bases remained unmatched. Germline CDR1 reads SGHVS; CDR2 reads FQNEAQ.

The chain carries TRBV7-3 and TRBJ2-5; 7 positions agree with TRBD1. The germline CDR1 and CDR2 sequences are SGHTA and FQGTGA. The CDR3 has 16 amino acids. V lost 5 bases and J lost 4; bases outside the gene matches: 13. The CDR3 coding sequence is TGTGCCAGCAGCGCCCTCGGGACAGTCCTGGGAGAGACCCAGTACTTC. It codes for CASSALGTVLGETQYF.

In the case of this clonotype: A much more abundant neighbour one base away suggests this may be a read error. The CDR3 region is CATFDGTGPGNTIYF. CDR3 bases: TGTGCCACCTTTGACGGCACGGGTCCTGGAAACACCATATATTTT. The chain employs TRBV19 and TRBJ1-3; D is uncertain. Germline assignment: CDR1 LNHDA and CDR2 SQIVND (reference sequence). This CDR3 has 15 residues. With 10 bases removed from V and 2 bases from J, the gap between germline ends came to 18 bases.

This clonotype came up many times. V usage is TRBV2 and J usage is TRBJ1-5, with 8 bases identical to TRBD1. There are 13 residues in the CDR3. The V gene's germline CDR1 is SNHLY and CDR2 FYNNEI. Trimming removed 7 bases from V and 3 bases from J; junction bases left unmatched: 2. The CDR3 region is CASTGQDNQPQHF. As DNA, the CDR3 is TGTGCCAGCACGGGACAGGACAATCAGCCCCAGCATTTT.

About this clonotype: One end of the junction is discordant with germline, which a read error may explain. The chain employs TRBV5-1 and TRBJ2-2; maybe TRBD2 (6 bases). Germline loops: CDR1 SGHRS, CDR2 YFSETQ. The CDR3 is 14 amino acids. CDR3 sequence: CASSRDFDRGELFF. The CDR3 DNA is TGTGCCAGCAGCAGGGACTTCGATAGGGGGGAGCTGTTTTTT.

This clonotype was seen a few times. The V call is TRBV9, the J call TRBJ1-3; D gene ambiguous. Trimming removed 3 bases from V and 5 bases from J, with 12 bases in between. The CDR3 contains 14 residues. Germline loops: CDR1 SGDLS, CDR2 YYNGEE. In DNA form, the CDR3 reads TGTGCCAGCAGCGGTCGCGGTGGGAGAAACACCATATATTTT. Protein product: CASSGRGGRNTIYF.

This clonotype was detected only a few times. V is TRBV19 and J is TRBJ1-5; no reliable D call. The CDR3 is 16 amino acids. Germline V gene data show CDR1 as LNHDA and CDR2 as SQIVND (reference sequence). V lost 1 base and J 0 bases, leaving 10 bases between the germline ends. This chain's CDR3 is CASSIVGKYSNQPQHF. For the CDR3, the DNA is TGTGCCAGTAGTATAGTGGGGAAATATAGCAATCAGCCCCAGCATTTT.

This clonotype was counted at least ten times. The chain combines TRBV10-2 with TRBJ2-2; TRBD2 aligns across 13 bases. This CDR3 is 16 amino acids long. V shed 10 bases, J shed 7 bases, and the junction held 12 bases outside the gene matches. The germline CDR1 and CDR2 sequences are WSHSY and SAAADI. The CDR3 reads CATQIKGLAGDGELFF. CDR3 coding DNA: TGCGCCACCCAAATTAAAGGACTAGCGGGAGACGGGGAGCTGTTTTTT.

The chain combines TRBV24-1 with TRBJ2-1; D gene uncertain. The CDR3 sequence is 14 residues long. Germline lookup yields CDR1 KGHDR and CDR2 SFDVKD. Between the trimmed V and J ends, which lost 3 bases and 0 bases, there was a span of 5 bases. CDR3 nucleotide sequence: TGTGCCACCAGTGATCCTCACTCCTACAATGAGCAGTTCTTC. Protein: CATSDPHSYNEQFF.

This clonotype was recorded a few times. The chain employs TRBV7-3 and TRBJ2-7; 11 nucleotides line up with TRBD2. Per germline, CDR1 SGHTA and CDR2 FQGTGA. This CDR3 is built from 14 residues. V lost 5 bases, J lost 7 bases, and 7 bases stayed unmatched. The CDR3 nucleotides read TGTGCCAGCAGCCCGACTAGCGGGGCTACAGAGCAGTACTTC. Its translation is CASSPTSGATEQYF.

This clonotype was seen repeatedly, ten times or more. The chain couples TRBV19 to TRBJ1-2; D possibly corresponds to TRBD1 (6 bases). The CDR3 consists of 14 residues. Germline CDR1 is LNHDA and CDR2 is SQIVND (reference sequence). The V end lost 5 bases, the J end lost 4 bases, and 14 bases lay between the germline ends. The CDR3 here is CASSGTWTAYGYTF. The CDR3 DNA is TGTGCCAGTAGTGGGACGTGGACAGCCTATGGCTACACCTTC.

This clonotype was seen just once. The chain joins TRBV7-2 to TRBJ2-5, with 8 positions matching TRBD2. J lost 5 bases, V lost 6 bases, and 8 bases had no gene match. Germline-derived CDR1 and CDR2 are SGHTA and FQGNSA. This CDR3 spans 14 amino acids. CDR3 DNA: TGTGCCAGCAGTATAGCGGGATGCGAGGAGACCCAGTACTTC. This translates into CASSIAGCEETQYF.

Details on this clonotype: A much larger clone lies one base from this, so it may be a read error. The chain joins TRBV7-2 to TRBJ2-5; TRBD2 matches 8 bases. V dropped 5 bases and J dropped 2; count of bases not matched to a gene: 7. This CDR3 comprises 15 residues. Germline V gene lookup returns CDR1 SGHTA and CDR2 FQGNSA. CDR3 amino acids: CASSPLAEDQETQYF. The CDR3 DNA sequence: TGTGCCAGCAGCCCACTAGCGGAAGATCAAGAGACCCAGTACTTC.

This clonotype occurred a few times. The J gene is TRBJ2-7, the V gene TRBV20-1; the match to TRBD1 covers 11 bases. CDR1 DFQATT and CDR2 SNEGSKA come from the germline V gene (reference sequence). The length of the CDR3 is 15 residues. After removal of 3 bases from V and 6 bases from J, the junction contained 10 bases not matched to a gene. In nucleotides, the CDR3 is TGCAGTGCTAGTCTGGACAGGGGGCAATGGGGCGAGCAGTACTTC. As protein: CSASLDRGQWGEQYF.

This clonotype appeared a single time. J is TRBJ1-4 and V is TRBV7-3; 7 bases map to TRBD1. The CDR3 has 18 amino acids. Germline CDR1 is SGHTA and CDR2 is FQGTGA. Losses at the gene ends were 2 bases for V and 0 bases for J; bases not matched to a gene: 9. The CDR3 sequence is CASSLDQDRSTTNEKLFF. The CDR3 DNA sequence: TGTGCCAGCAGCTTAGATCAGGACAGGTCCACAACTAATGAAAAACTGTTTTTT.